The sequence of this T cell receptor beta chain was determined in a study of blood T cell repertoires in COVID-19. Study summary: PBMCs, B-cell-depleted T cells, or T cells were the source of the cDNA or gDNA that made up the material.

This clone was recorded a few times. Other DNA sequences in this sample translate to the same CDR3. This CDR3 region has 14 residues. Germline CDR1 and CDR2: LNHDA and SQIVND (reference sequence). After removal of 5 bases from V and 2 bases from J, the junction contained 3 bases not matched to a gene. Here immunoSEQ multiplex PCR was the method, and the copy in TCRdb shows in-frame clones only, minus some. The sample carries some 520,000 clones, 89% recorded once. The specimen was peripheral blood. V gene TRBV19 combines with J gene TRBJ2-4, with 7 bases that match TRBD1. This TCR was recovered from a man between 18 and 35 years old with COVID-19, enrolled during active disease. CDR3 sequence: CASSPQGTKNIQYF. CDR3 DNA sequence: TGTGCCAGTAGTCCACAGGGGACCAAAAACATTCAGTACTTC. Complete variable domain (other parts from reference TRBV19 and TRBJ2-4): DGGITQSPKYLFRKEGQNVTLSCEQNLNHDAMYWYRQDPGQGLRLIYYSQIVNDFQKGDIAEGYSVSREKKESFPLTVTSAQKNPTAFYLCASSPQGTKNIQYFGAGTRLSVL.